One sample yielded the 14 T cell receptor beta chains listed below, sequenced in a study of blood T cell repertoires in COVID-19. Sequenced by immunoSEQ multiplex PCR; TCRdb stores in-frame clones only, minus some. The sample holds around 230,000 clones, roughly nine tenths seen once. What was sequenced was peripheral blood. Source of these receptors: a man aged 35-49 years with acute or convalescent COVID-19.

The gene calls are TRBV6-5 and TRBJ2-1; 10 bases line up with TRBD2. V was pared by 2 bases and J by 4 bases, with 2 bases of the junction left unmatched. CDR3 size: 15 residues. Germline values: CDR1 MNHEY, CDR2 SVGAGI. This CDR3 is CASSYGSGGYNEQFF. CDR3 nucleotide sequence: TGTGCCAGCAGTTACGGTAGCGGGGGGTACAATGAGCAGTTCTTC.

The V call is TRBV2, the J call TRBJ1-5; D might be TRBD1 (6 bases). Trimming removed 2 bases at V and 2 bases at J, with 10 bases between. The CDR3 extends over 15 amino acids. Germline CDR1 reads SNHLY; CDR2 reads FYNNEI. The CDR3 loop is CASSEYREGNQPQHF. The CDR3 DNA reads TGTGCCAGCAGTGAATACAGGGAAGGCAATCAGCCCCAGCATTTT.

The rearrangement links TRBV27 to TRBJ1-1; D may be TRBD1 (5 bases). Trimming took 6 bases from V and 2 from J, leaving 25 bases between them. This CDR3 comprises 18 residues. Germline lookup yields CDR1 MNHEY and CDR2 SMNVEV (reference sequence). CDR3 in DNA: TGTGCCAGCAGACTCCGAGGAAGACAGTCAAGTAGAAACACTGAAGCTTTCTTT. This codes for CASRLRGRQSSRNTEAFF.

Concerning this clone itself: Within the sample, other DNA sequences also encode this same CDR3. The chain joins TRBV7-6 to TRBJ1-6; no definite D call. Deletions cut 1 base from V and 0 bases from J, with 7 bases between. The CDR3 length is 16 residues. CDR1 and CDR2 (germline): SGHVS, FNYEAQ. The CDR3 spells CASSLGGSSYNSPLHF. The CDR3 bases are TGTGCCAGCAGCTTAGGAGGGAGCTCCTATAATTCACCCCTCCACTTT.

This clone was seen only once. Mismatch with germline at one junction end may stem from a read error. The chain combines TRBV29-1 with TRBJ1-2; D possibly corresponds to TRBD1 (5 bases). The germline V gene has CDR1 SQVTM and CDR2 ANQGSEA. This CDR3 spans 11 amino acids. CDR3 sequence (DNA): TGCAGCGTTGAAGATTGGGGCACCCACCCCTTC. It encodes CSVEDWGTHPF.

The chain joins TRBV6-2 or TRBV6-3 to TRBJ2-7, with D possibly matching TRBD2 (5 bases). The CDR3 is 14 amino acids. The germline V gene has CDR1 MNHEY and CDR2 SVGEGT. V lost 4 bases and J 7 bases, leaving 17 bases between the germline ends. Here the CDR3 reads CASSFLADPGEQYF. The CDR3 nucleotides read TGTGCCAGCAGTTTCCTGGCCGACCCGGGAGAGCAGTACTTC.

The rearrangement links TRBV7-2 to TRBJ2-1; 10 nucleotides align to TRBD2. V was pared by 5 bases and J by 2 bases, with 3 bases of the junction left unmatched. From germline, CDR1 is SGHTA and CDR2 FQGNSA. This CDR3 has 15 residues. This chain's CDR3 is CASSTLAGPYNEQFF. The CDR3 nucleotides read TGTGCCAGCAGCACACTAGCGGGGCCCTACAATGAGCAGTTCTTC.

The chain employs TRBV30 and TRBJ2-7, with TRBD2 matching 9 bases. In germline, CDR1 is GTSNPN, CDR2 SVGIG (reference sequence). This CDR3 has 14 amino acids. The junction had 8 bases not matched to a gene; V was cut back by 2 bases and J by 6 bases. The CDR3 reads CAWSSGTSYSEQYF. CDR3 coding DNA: TGTGCCTGGAGTTCCGGGACTAGCTACTCCGAGCAGTACTTC. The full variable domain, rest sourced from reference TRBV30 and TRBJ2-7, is SQTIHQWPATLVQPVGSPLSLECTVEGTSNPNLYWYRQAAGRGLQLLFYSVGIGQISSEVPQNLSASRPQDRQFILSSKKLLLSDSGFYLCAWSSGTSYSEQYFGPGTRLTVT.

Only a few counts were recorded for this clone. CDR3 nucleotide sequence: TGTGCCTGGAGTGTCTCTTCCGGGACTCGCCCGTATTTT. Translation: CAWSVSSGTRPYF. The V and J genes are TRBV30 and TRBJ2-3; D is perhaps TRBD2 (6 bases). Germline V lookup: CDR1 GTSNPN, CDR2 SVGIG (reference sequence). CDR3 length: 13 residues. V was cut by 0 bases and J by 14 bases, with 18 bases left in between. Combining the CDR3 with reference TRBV30 and TRBJ2-3 gives the whole variable domain SQTIHQWPATLVQPVGSPLSLECTVEGTSNPNLYWYRQAAGRGLQLLFYSVGIGQISSEVPQNLSASRPQDRQFILSSKKLLLSDSGFYLCAWSVSSGTRPYFGPGTRLTVL.

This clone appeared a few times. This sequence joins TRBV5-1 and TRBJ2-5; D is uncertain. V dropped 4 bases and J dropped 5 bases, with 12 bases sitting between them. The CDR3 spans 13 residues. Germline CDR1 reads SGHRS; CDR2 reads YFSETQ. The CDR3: CASSPNVGETQYF. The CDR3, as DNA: TGCGCCAGCAGCCCTAACGTCGGGGAGACCCAGTACTTC.

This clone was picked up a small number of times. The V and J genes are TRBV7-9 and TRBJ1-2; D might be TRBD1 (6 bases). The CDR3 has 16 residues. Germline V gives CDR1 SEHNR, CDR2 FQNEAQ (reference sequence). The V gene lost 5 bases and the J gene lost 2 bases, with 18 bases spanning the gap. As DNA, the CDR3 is TGTGCCAGCAGCCTACGGGGCCTGGACAGCAACTATGGCTACACCTTC. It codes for CASSLRGLDSNYGYTF. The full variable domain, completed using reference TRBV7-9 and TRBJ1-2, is DTGVSQNPRHKITKRGQNVTFRCDPISEHNRLYWYRQTLGQGPEFLTYFQNEAQLEKSRLLSDRFSAERPKGSFSTLEIQRTEQGDSAMYLCASSLRGLDSNYGYTFGSGTRLTVV.

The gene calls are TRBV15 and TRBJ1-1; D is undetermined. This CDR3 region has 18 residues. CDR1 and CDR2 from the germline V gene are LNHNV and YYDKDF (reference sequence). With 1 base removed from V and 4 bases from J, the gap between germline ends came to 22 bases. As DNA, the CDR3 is TGTGCCACCAGCAGAGTGCAGTTTCTAGTGGGGAGGCCCACTGAAGCTTTCTTT. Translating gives CATSRVQFLVGRPTEAFF.

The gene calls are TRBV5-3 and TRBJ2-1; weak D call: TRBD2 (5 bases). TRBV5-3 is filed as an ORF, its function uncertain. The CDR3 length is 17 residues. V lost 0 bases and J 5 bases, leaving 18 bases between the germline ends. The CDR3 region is CARSLVQRSRSNNEQFF. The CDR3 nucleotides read TGTGCCAGAAGCTTGGTCCAGCGGTCCCGAAGTAACAATGAGCAGTTCTTC.

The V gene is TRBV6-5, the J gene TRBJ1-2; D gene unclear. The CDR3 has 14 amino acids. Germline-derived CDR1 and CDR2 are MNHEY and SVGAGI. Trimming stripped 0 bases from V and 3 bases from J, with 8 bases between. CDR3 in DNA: TGTGCCAGCAGTTACTCACCCTACGACTATGGCTACACCTTC. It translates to CASSYSPYDYGYTF.